The 9 T cell receptor beta chains below come from one sample, sequenced in a study of blood T cell repertoires in COVID-19. TCRdb's copy holds only in-frame clones and misses some; the assay was immunoSEQ multiplex PCR. The sample has 270,000 or so clones, 70% to 90% seen once. The sequenced sample consisted of PBMCs or T cells enriched from blood (not recorded which). Receptor source: a woman aged 45-65 years who had been exposed to COVID-19.

The gene calls are TRBV6-5 and TRBJ2-2; unclear D gene. CDR3 size: 14 residues. Germline V CDR1 and CDR2: MNHEY, SVGAGI. V lost 6 bases and J 8 bases, leaving 16 bases between the germline ends. The CDR3 nucleotides read TGTGCCAGCAGGAGAGAATGGTCACCGGGGGAGCTGTTTTTT. Translation gives CASRREWSPGELFF.

This chain connects TRBV7-2 to TRBJ1-2, with TRBD1 matching 8 bases. V lost 5 bases to trimming and J lost 2 bases; unmatched junction nucleotides: 7. The CDR3 runs to 15 residues. Germline lookup yields CDR1 SGHTA and CDR2 FQGNSA. CDR3 nucleotides: TGTGCCAGCAGCCTTCAGCAGGGGGCAAACTATGGCTACACCTTC. Protein product: CASSLQQGANYGYTF.

The CDR3 reads CASSRSGETQYF. In DNA, the CDR3 is TGTGCCAGCAGCCGTAGCGGGGAGACCCAGTACTTC. V gene TRBV11-2 combines with J gene TRBJ2-5; 7 positions match TRBD2. The CDR3 runs 12 residues. Per germline, CDR1 SGHAT and CDR2 FQNNGV. V dropped 5 bases and J dropped 5; count of bases not matched to a gene: 2. Full variable domain (outside the CDR3, taken from reference TRBV11-2 and TRBJ2-5): EAGVAQSPRYKIIEKRQSVAFWCNPISGHATLYWYQQILGQGPKLLIQFQNNGVVDDSQLPKDRFSAERLKGVDSTLKIQPAKLEDSAVYLCASSRSGETQYFGPGTRLLVL.

This chain links TRBV6-5 with TRBJ2-1; 8 nucleotides agree with TRBD2. V was pared by 7 bases and J by 10 bases, with 9 bases of the junction left unmatched. This CDR3 comprises 13 residues. The germline CDR1 and CDR2 sequences are MNHEY and SVGAGI. CDR3 sequence reads: CASTSFRGGEQFF. In nucleotides, the CDR3 is TGTGCCAGCACCTCCTTCCGGGGGGGGGAGCAGTTCTTC.

The chain uses TRBV19 and TRBJ2-7; D perhaps matches TRBD1 (5 bases). The germline V gene has CDR1 LNHDA and CDR2 SQIVND (reference sequence). Deletions cut 1 base from V and 3 bases from J, with 10 bases between. This CDR3 spans 14 amino acids. The CDR3 sequence: CASSIGPTVYEQYF. CDR3 coding DNA: TGTGCCAGTAGTATAGGTCCGACAGTCTACGAGCAGTACTTC.

J is TRBJ1-3 and V is TRBV11-2; TRBD1 aligns across 10 bases. Trimming removed 2 bases from V and 1 base from J; junction bases left unmatched: 8. This CDR3 has 18 amino acids. Germline CDR1 reads SGHAT; CDR2 reads FQNNGV. The DNA of the CDR3 is TGTGCCAGCAGCTTAAGAGGTTTGGGACAGGGGTCTGGAAACACCATATATTTT. It yields the protein CASSLRGLGQGSGNTIYF.

V is TRBV19 and J is TRBJ1-1; a weak D match, TRBD1 (5 bases). The CDR3 is 13 residues long. In germline, CDR1 is LNHDA, CDR2 SQIVND (reference sequence). With 7 bases removed from V and 1 base from J, the gap between germline ends came to 10 bases. The DNA for the CDR3 is TGTGCCAGTATGAAGACAGAGAACACTGAAGCTTTCTTT. It encodes CASMKTENTEAFF. Variable domain in full (rest from reference TRBV19 and TRBJ1-1): DGGITQSPKYLFRKEGQNVTLSCEQNLNHDAMYWYRQDPGQGLRLIYYSQIVNDFQKGDIAEGYSVSREKKESFPLTVTSAQKNPTAFYLCASMKTENTEAFFGQGTRLTVV.

The rearrangement uses TRBV30 and TRBJ2-7, with D tentatively TRBD1 (6 bases). CDR3 length: 13 residues. V lost 1 base, J lost 5 bases, and 12 bases lay in between. Germline V gene sequence: CDR1 GTSNPN, CDR2 SVGIG (reference sequence). Here the CDR3 reads CAWSGGPRDEQYF. The DNA of the CDR3 is TGTGCCTGGAGTGGGGGGCCCAGGGACGAGCAGTACTTC.

The gene calls are TRBV21-1 and TRBJ2-3; the table's D call of TRBD1 was not tested on the DNA. TRBV21-1 is designated a pseudogene. The CDR3 loop spans 15 amino acids. The DNA for the CDR3 is TGTGCCAGCCCAAAAGACAGGGTATGGACAGATACGCAGTATTTT. This codes for CASPKDRVWTDTQYF.